This T cell receptor (beta chain) is from a study of cytotoxic CD8 clonotypes in ibrutinib-treated CLL. The method was immunoSEQ multiplex PCR; TCRdb's version includes in-frame clones alone and lacks a portion of them. The data contain some 84,000 clones, around 83% of them seen just once; the ten biggest clones take up around 5.4%. V lost 0 bases and J 0 bases, leaving 24 bases between the germline ends. CDR1 is LGHNA and CDR2 is YNFKEQ in the germline V gene. The CDR3 length is 21 residues. The receptor was derived from a human donor with chronic lymphocytic leukemia. The V gene is TRBV4-2, the J gene TRBJ2-1, with D maybe TRBD1 (6 bases). The sample consisted of PBMCs, taken before ibrutinib treatment. The DNA for the CDR3 is TGTGCCAGCAGCCAAGATGTTGGCGGCCAGGGGCGTCTGAGCTCCTACAATGAGCAGTTCTTC. This encodes CASSQDVGGQGRLSSYNEQFF.